The clone carrying this T cell receptor beta chain was detected a few times. The entry originates in a study of regulatory T cells in long-lasting Graves disease. Stated time point: newly diagnosed GD, antithyroid drugs for less than 3 months. PBMC-derived RNA was used for the TCR library. iRepertoire HTBI primers and Arm-PCR of CDR3 regions built TCR beta libraries. In TCRdb, the multiplex PCR reads were re-called with MiXCR into one record per CDR3 protein. The data show 400,000 to 500,000 distinct CDR3 sequences, with approximately 16% seen just once and around 11% held by the top ten. CDR3 length: 13 residues. Trimming took off 6 bases at V and 6 bases at J, with 15 bases between the two ends. Germline V CDR1 and CDR2: SGHDT, YYEEEE. This same sample was also part of a study on T cells in Graves' hyperthyroidism and ophthalmopathy. That source adds: Using the HTBI primer set, a first-round RT-PCR was run on the TCR CDR3. Also found in blood were most expanded thyroid clonotypes above 0.001.

The chain is built from TRBV5-6 and TRBJ1-2; D is unclear. The sample here was peripheral blood mononuclear cells (PBMCs), taken at new diagnosis, from a patient treated with antithyroid drugs. This clonotype was obtained from a woman aged 25 to 45 with Graves disease. The CDR3 reads CASTLQGFNGYTF. DNA for the CDR3: TGTGCCAGCACCCTCCAAGGGTTTAATGGCTACACCTTC. The variable domain in full, completed from reference TRBV5-6 and TRBJ1-2, reads DAGVTQSPTHLIKTRGQQVTLRCSPKSGHDTVSWYQQALGQGPQFIFQYYEEEERQRGNFPDRFSGHQFPNYSSELNVNALLLGDSALYLCASTLQGFNGYTFGSGTRLTVV.